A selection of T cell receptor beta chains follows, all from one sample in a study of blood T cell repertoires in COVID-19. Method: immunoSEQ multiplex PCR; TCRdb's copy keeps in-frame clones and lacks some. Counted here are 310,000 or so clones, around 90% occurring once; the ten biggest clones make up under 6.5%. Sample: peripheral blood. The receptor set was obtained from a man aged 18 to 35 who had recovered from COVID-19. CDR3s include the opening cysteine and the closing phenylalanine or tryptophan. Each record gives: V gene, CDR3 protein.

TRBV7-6,CASSLQGASGNTIYF
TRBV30,CAWSAAGVLTF
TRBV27,CASSLEGGAVGSPLHF
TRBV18,CASSPPSGEGNQPQHF
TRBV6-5,CASSQLAGRGDTQYF
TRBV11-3,CASSLLGAGGNNEQFF
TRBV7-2,CASSLDWASGSYEQYF
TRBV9,CASSVEGREGNSYNEQFF
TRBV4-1,CASSQEGGLGGNTIYF
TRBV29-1,CSVTLGQGYTF
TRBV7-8,CASSLEGGGLYEQYF
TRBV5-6,CASSLGGDQYF
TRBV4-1,CASGPTGTGVNEQFF
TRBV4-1,CASSYGLGGNEQFF
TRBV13,CASSLVSRGNYGYTF
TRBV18,CASSQSGTGNREQYF
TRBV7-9,CASSLSPHSGTDSYEQYF
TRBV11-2,CASSKQNFYEQYF
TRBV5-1,CASREQGARAEAFF
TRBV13,CASSKLGQNYGYTF
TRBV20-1,CSAITGWEAFF
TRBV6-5,CASSYSGGNYGNEQFF
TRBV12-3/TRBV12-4,CASTTNTEAFF
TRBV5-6,CASSLNGGGTNEKLFF
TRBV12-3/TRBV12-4,CASSPSGTGSAFF
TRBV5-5,CASSFSGGPTDTQYF
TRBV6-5,CASSPDRANYGYTF
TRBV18,CASSPPVSWSSYNSPLHF
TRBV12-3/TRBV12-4,CASNLAGGSPLHF
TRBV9,CASGGSYGYTF
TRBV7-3,CASSLHAPGQYVEQFF
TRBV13,CASSLTGHEQYF
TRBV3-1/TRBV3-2,CASSQRLAGVTDTQYF
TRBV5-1,CASKPGQGPYEQYF
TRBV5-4,CASSPGTSGKNIQYF
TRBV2,CASSVGTSGTYEQYF
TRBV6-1,CASSEAPGHVELFF
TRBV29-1,CSVPGLAGVYNEQFF
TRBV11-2,CASSSKGQGSYEQYF
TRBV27,CASSLSGGRGYEQYF
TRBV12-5,CASGPLAGSTAGELFF
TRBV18,CASSPRLAGGKTYEQYF
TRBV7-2,CASSFSGGDADTQYF
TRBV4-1,CASSISANTGELFF
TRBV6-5,CASSYSGQIKPQHF
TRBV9,CASSVAPETGVLTEAFF
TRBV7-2,CASSRTGINYGYTF
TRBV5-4,CASSLSVSYEQYF
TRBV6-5,CASQHEAGFYEQYF
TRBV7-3,CASSRDTGELFF